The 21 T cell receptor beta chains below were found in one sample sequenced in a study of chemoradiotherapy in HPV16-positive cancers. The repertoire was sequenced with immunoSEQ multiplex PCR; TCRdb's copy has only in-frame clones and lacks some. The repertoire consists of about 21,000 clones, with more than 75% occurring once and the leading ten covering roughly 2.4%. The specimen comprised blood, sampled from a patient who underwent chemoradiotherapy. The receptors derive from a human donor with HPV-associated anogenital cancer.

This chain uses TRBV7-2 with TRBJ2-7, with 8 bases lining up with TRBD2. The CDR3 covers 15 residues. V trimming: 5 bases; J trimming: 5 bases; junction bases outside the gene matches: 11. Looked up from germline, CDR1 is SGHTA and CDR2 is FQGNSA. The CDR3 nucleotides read TGTGCCAGCAGCCACTTTACGGGAGGGTCCGACGAGCAGTACTTC. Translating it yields CASSHFTGGSDEQYF. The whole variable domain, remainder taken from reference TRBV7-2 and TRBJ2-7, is GAGVSQSPSNKVTEKGKDVELRCDPISGHTALYWYRQSLGQGLEFLIYFQGNSAPDKSGLPSDRFSAERTGGSVSTLTIQRTQQEDSAVYLCASSHFTGGSDEQYFGPGTRLTVT.

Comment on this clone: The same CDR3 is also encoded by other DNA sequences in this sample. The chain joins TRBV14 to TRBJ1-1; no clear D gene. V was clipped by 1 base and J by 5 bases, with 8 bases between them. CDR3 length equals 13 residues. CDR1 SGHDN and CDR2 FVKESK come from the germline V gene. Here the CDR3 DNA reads TGTGCCAGCAGCCAAGGAGTGGGGACTGAAGCTTTCTTT. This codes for CASSQGVGTEAFF.

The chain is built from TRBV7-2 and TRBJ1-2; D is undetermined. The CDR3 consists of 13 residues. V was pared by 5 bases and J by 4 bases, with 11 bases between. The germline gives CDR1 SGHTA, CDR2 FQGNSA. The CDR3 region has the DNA TGTGCCAGCAGCACTAGCCGACGCTATGGCTACACCTTC. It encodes CASSTSRRYGYTF.

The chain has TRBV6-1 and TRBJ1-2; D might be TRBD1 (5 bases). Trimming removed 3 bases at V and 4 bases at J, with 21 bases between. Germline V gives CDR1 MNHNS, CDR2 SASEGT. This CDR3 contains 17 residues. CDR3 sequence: CASSDPLGSGSSYGYTF. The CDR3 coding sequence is TGTGCCAGCAGTGACCCCCTTGGTTCAGGGAGTAGCTATGGCTACACCTTC.

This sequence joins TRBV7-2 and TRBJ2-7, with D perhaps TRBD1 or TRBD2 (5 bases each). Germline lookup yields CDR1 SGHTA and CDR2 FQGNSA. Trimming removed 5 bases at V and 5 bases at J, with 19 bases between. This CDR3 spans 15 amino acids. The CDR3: CASSHGRAEGNEQYF. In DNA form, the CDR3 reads TGTGCCAGCAGCCACGGAAGGGCCGAGGGGAACGAGCAGTACTTC.

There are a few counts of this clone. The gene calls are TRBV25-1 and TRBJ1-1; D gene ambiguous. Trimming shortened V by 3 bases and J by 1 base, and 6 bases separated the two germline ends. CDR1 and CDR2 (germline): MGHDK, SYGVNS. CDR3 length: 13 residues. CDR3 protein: CASSEFPNTEAFF. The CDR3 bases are TGTGCCAGCAGTGAGTTCCCGAACACTGAAGCTTTCTTT. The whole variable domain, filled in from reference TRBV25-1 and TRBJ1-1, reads EADIYQTPRYLVIGTGKKITLECSQTMGHDKMYWYQQDPGMELHLIHYSYGVNSTEKGDLSSESTVSRIRTEHFPLTLESARPSHTSQYLCASSEFPNTEAFFGQGTRLTVV.

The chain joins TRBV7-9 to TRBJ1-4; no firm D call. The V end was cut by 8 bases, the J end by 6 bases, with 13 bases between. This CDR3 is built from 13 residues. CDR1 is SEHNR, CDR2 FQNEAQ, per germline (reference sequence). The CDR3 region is CASRSKLDEKLFF. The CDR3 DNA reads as TGTGCCAGCCGGAGTAAGTTGGATGAAAAACTGTTTTTT. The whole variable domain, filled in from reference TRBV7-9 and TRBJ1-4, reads DTGVSQNPRHKITKRGQNVTFRCDPISEHNRLYWYRQTLGQGPEFLTYFQNEAQLEKSRLLSDRFSAERPKGSFSTLEIQRTEQGDSAMYLCASRSKLDEKLFFGSGTQLSVL.

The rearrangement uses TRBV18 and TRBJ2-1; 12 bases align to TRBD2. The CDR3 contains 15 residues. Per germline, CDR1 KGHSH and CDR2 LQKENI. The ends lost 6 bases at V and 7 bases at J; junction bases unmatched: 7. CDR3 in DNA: TGTGCCAGCTCCCCTACTAGCGGGGGGTTGAATGAGCAGTTCTTC. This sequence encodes CASSPTSGGLNEQFF.

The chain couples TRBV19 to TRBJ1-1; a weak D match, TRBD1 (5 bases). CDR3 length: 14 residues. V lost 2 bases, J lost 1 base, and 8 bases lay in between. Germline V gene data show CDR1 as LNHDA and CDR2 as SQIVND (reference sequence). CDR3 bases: TGTGCCAGTAGTATAATACAGGCGAACACTGAAGCTTTCTTT. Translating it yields CASSIIQANTEAFF.

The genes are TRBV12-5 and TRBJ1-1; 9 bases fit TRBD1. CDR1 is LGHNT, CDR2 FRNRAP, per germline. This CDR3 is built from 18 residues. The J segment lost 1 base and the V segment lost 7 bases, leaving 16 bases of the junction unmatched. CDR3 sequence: CASAIVVDRGVRNTEAFF. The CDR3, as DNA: TGTGCTAGTGCTATTGTTGTGGACAGGGGTGTTCGGAACACTGAAGCTTTCTTT. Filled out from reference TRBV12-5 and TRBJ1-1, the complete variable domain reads DARVTQTPRHKVTEMGQEVTMRCQPILGHNTVFWYRQTMMQGLELLAYFRNRAPLDDSGMPKDRFSAEMPDATLATLKIQPSEPRDSAVYFCASAIVVDRGVRNTEAFFGQGTRLTVV.

CDR3: CASSDTSGGNEQYF. CDR3 coding DNA: TGTGCCAGCAGTGACACTAGCGGGGGGAACGAGCAGTACTTC. The J gene is TRBJ2-7, the V gene TRBV2; 12 bases are shared with TRBD2. Germline loops: CDR1 SNHLY, CDR2 FYNNEI. V lost 3 bases, J lost 5 bases, and 2 bases stayed unmatched. This CDR3 is 14 amino acids long.

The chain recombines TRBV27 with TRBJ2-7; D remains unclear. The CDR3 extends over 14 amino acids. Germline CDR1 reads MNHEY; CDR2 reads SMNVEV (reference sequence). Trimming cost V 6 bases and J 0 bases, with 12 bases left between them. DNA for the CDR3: TGTGCCAGCAGAGGTTCCCTACCCTCCTACGAGCAGTACTTC. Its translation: CASRGSLPSYEQYF.

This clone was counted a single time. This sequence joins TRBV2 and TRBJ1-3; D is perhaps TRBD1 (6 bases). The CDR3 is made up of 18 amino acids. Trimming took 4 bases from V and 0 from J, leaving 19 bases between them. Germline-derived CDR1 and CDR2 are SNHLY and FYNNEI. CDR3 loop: CASSVGDISYSSGNTIYF. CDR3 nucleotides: TGTGCCAGCAGTGTGGGGGACATCTCCTACTCCTCTGGAAACACCATATATTTT.

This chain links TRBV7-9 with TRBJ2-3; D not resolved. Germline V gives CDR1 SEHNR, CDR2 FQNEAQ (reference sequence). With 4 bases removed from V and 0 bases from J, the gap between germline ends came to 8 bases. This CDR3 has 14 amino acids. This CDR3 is CASSSAGSTDTQYF. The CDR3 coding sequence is TGTGCCAGCAGCTCCGCCGGGAGCACAGATACGCAGTATTTT. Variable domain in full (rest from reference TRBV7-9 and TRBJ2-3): DTGVSQNPRHKITKRGQNVTFRCDPISEHNRLYWYRQTLGQGPEFLTYFQNEAQLEKSRLLSDRFSAERPKGSFSTLEIQRTEQGDSAMYLCASSSAGSTDTQYFGPGTRLTVL.

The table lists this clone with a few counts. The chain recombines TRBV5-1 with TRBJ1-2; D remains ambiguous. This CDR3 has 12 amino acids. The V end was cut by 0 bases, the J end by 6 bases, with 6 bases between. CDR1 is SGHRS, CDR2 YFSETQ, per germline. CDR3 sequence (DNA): TGCGCCAGCAGCTTGGGGTGGGATGGCTACACCTTC. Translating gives CASSLGWDGYTF.

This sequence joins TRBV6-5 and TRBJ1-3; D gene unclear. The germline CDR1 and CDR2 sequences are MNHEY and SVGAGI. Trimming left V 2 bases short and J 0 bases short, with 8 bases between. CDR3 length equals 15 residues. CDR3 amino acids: CASSYRTPSGNTIYF. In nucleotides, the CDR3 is TGTGCCAGCAGTTACAGGACTCCCTCTGGAAACACCATATATTTT.

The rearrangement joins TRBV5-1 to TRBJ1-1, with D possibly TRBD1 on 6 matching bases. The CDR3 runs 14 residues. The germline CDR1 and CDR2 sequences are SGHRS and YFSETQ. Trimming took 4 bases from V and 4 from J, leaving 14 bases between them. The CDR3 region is CASSGGGWSTEAFF. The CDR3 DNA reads TGCGCCAGCAGCGGAGGGGGATGGAGCACTGAAGCTTTCTTT.

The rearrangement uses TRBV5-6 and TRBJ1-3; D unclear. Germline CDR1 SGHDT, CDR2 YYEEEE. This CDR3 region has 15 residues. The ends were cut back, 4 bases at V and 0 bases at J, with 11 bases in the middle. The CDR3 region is CASSGQDPSGNTIYF. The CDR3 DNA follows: TGTGCCAGCAGCGGTCAGGATCCCTCTGGAAACACCATATATTTT.

CDR3 DNA sequence: TGTGCCAGCAGTTCCGACTGGTCTGGGGCCAACGTCCTGACTTTC. Translation gives CASSSDWSGANVLTF. This sequence joins TRBV27 and TRBJ2-6; D gene unclear. CDR1 and CDR2 from the germline V gene are MNHEY and SMNVEV (reference sequence). This CDR3 contains 15 residues. V dropped 4 bases and J dropped 1 base, with 8 bases sitting between them.

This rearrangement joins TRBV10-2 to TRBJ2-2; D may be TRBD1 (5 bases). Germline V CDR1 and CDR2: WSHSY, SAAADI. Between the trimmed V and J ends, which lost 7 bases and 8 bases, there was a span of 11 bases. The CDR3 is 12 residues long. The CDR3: CASTGRVGELFF. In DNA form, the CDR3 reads TGCGCCAGCACCGGCAGGGTTGGGGAGCTGTTTTTT.

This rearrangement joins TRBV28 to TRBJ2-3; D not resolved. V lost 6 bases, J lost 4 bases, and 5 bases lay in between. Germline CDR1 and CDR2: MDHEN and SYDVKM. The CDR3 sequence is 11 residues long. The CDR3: CASRGSDTQYF. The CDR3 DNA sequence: TGTGCCAGCAGGGGATCAGATACGCAGTATTTT.